The clone carrying this T cell receptor (beta chain) was detected many times. Its target is not known. The data were taken from a study of early T cells in non-severe SARS-CoV-2 infection. The overall study: Bulk RNA taken from unsorted whole blood was sequenced, leaving chains unpaired. Study outcomes and limitations: Matches to VDJdb favored anti-spike CD8 responses and missed private and CD4 specificities.

The TCR library protocol was used to attach unique molecular identifiers. These identifiers were attached to individual cDNA molecules. TCRdb recomputed calls from the 5' RACE reads with MiXCR, one row per CDR3 protein. The table lists approximately 35,000 distinct CDR3 sequences, roughly 5.7% of them singletons. The material sequenced was whole blood. The TCR originated in an adult who was a healthcare worker with PCR-confirmed SARS-CoV-2 infection or an uninfected control (not recorded which).

The CDR3: CASTQGRGGEQFF. The DNA of the CDR3 is TGTGCCAGCACCCAGGGCCGGGGTGGTGAGCAGTTCTTC. The gene calls are TRBV5-4 and TRBJ2-1; D might be TRBD1 or TRBD2, each matching 5 bases. The CDR3 runs 13 residues. The V gene lost 6 bases and the J gene lost 9 bases, with 16 bases spanning the gap. Germline values: CDR1 SGHNT, CDR2 YYREEE (reference sequence).